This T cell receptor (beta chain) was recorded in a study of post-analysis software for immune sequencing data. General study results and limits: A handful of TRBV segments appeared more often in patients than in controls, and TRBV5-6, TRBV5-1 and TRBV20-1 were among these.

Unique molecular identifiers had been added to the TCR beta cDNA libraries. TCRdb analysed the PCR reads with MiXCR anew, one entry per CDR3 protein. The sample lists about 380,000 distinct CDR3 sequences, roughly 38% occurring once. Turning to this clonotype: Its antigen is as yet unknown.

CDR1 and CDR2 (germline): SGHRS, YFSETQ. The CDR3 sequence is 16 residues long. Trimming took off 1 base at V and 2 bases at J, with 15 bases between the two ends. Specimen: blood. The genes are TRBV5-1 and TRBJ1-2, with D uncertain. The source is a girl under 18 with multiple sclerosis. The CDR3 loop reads CASSLTAGPPNYGYTF. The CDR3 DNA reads TGCGCCAGCAGCTTGACAGCGGGTCCACCGAACTATGGCTACACCTTC.